One and the same sample provided the 29 T cell receptor beta chains below, sequenced in a study of T cells in Graves' hyperthyroidism and ophthalmopathy. Amplification targeted TCR beta CDR3 regions from RNA transcripts. The HTBI set primed first-round TCR CDR3 RT-PCR. One entry per CDR3 protein, called by TCRdb with MiXCR from the multiplex PCR reads. This sample has 650,000 to 850,000 distinct CDR3 sequences, with about 19% found just once. Sequencing used blood. The origin of the receptors is a woman aged 45-59 years with Graves' hyperthyroidism that later progressed to Graves' ophthalmopathy.

J is TRBJ2-1 and V is TRBV29-1, with D hard to call. V was cut by 2 bases and J by 8 bases, with 10 bases left in between. The CDR3 sequence is 12 residues long. Germline CDR1 SQVTM, CDR2 ANQGSEA. For the CDR3, the DNA is TGCAGCGTTGAACCTAGTAACCATGAGCAGTTCTTC. Its translation is CSVEPSNHEQFF.

In its sample, this clonotype was seen many times. The chain employs TRBV6-5 and TRBJ1-4, with D unclear. CDR1 and CDR2 from the germline V gene are MNHEY and SVGAGI. The CDR3 length is 16 residues. The ends were cut back, 2 bases at V and 4 bases at J, with 14 bases in the middle. CDR3 nucleotides: TGTGCCAGCAGTTACCGTAGTCCCGGCTTTAATGAAAAACTGTTTTTT. Residues: CASSYRSPGFNEKLFF.

This clonotype was detected a few times. The V gene is TRBV29-1, the J gene TRBJ2-5; tentatively, D is TRBD2 (6 bases). CDR3 length: 12 amino acids. Looked up from germline, CDR1 is SQVTM and CDR2 is ANQGSEA. V was cut by 8 bases and J by 4 bases, with 14 bases left in between. The CDR3 coding sequence is TGCAGCTCTAACGGGGGAGCAGAGACCCAGTACTTC. Encoded protein: CSSNGGAETQYF.

This clonotype was found many times. The genes are TRBV4-1 and TRBJ1-5; D might be TRBD1 (6 bases). This CDR3 has 14 amino acids. V was shortened by 1 base and J by 6 bases, with 10 bases between the two germline ends. CDR1 MGHRA and CDR2 YSYEKL come from the germline V gene. The CDR3 DNA sequence: TGCGCCAGCAGCCAAGCACAGGGTACTCAGCCCCAGCATTTT. Its translation is CASSQAQGTQPQHF.

This clonotype has ten or more counts. The V gene is TRBV30, the J gene TRBJ1-5; no definite D call. The CDR3 has 14 amino acids. CDR1 is GTSNPN, CDR2 SVGIG, per germline (reference sequence). The ends were cut back, 0 bases at V and 4 bases at J, with 10 bases in the middle. The CDR3 DNA is TGTGCCTGGAGTGTAAACCCAAGGAATCAGCCCCAGCATTTT. This codes for CAWSVNPRNQPQHF.

The sample holds many counts of this clonotype. The chain uses TRBV5-1 and TRBJ2-1, with 7 bases aligning to TRBD1. The ends lost 4 bases at V and 4 bases at J; junction bases unmatched: 8. The CDR3 spans 15 residues. CDR1 and CDR2 (germline): SGHRS, YFSETQ. CDR3 loop: CASSRGHETYNEQFF. The CDR3 DNA sequence: TGCGCCAGCAGCAGGGGGCACGAGACTTACAATGAGCAGTTCTTC.

At least ten counts were recorded for this clonotype. CDR3 nucleotides: TGCAGTGCACGCCTAGCAGATACGCAGTATTTT. It codes for CSARLADTQYF. The rearrangement uses TRBV20-1 and TRBJ2-3; D not certain. Trimming took 6 bases from V and 4 from J, leaving 8 bases between them. Germline CDR1 and CDR2: DFQATT and SNEGSKA (reference sequence). The CDR3 contains 11 residues.

This clonotype appeared many times. CDR3 sequence: CASGGTTGFPGELFF. CDR3 nucleotide sequence: TGCGCCAGCGGGGGAACGACAGGGTTCCCCGGGGAGCTGTTTTTT. The V and J genes are TRBV5-1 and TRBJ2-2, with 7 bases that match TRBD1. V was pared by 7 bases and J by 6 bases, with 12 bases of the junction left unmatched. CDR3 length: 15 residues. CDR1 is SGHRS, CDR2 YFSETQ, per germline.

CDR3 protein: CASTLDRHSQETQYF. CDR3 nucleotides: TGTGCCAGCACCCTAGATCGACATTCCCAAGAGACCCAGTACTTC. This chain joins TRBV2 and TRBJ2-5, with D hard to call. Trimming removed 7 bases at V and 1 base at J, with 16 bases between. Germline assignment: CDR1 SNHLY and CDR2 FYNNEI. CDR3 length equals 15 residues.

This clonotype appeared once. The V gene is TRBV20-1, the J gene TRBJ2-7; D gene ambiguous. Germline V CDR1 and CDR2: DFQATT, SNEGSKA (reference sequence). V gave up 5 bases and J gave up 0 bases, with 17 bases separating them. This CDR3 spans 15 amino acids. DNA for the CDR3: TGCAGTGCTCTAGAACCAGGCCCAAGCTCCTACGAGCAGTACTTC. It specifies CSALEPGPSSYEQYF.

Ten or more counts support this clonotype. The genes are TRBV5-5 and TRBJ2-1; TRBD2 aligns across 10 bases. Trimming removed 4 bases from V and 3 bases from J; junction bases left unmatched: 7. The CDR3 length is 16 residues. Per germline, CDR1 SGHKS and CDR2 YYEKEE (reference sequence). CDR3 sequence (DNA): TGTGCCAGCAGCCCCGAACGGACTAGCGGCTACAATGAGCAGTTCTTC. This gives the protein CASSPERTSGYNEQFF.

The rearrangement joins TRBV7-9 to TRBJ1-1; D not certain. Trimming cost V 5 bases and J 6 bases, with 16 bases left between them. CDR3 length: 14 amino acids. CDR1 SEHNR and CDR2 FQNEAQ come from the germline V gene (reference sequence). CDR3 protein: CASSRPGGAPEAFF. CDR3 nucleotide sequence: TGTGCCAGCAGCCGCCCTGGAGGCGCCCCTGAAGCTTTCTTT.

In this sample, this clonotype turned up a few times. This chain connects TRBV7-6 to TRBJ1-1; TRBD1 is a possible D gene (5 bases). Germline lookup yields CDR1 SGHVS and CDR2 FNYEAQ. There are 17 residues in the CDR3. V was shortened by 5 bases and J by 1 base, with 20 bases between the two germline ends. The CDR3 coding sequence is TGTGCCAGCAGCCGAGAGGAGGGTTTGAGGGGGAACACTGAAGCTTTCTTT. Its translation is CASSREEGLRGNTEAFF.

This clonotype has at least ten counts. The genes are TRBV20-1 and TRBJ2-3, with D unclear. Trimming pared 1 base from V and 0 bases from J, leaving 11 bases between. The CDR3 length is 15 residues. Germline V CDR1 and CDR2: DFQATT, SNEGSKA (reference sequence). The CDR3: CSARAAATSTDTQYF. CDR3 bases: TGCAGTGCTAGAGCCGCGGCCACTAGCACAGATACGCAGTATTTT.

This chain links TRBV15 with TRBJ1-2; 9 nucleotides match TRBD1. CDR1 LNHNV and CDR2 YYDKDF come from the germline V gene (reference sequence). The CDR3 has 16 amino acids. Losses at the gene ends were 3 bases for V and 0 bases for J; bases not matched to a gene: 5. CDR3 DNA: TGTGCCACCAGCAGCGGACAGGGGCGCTCTAACTATGGCTACACCTTC. It yields the protein CATSSGQGRSNYGYTF.

The table lists this clonotype with a few counts. V is TRBV5-4 and J is TRBJ1-6; 7 bases align to TRBD1. The CDR3 totals 15 residues. Trimming cost V 0 bases and J 5 bases; bases outside gene matches: 2. From germline, CDR1 is SGHNT and CDR2 YYREEE (reference sequence). The CDR3 loop reads CASSLDQGDNSPLHF. The CDR3 DNA is TGTGCCAGCAGCTTGGATCAGGGGGATAATTCACCCCTCCACTTT.

V usage is TRBV19 and J usage is TRBJ1-5, with D possibly being TRBD1 (5 bases). V lost 3 bases to trimming and J lost 1 base, with 10 bases between them. Germline V gives CDR1 LNHDA, CDR2 SQIVND (reference sequence). The CDR3 runs to 15 residues. The DNA of the CDR3 is TGTGCCAGTAGTATGCAGGGTGGGAGCAATCAGCCCCAGCATTTT. It encodes CASSMQGGSNQPQHF. The full variable domain, in which reference TRBV19 and TRBJ1-5 provide the parts outside the CDR3, is DGGITQSPKYLFRKEGQNVTLSCEQNLNHDAMYWYRQDPGQGLRLIYYSQIVNDFQKGDIAEGYSVSREKKESFPLTVTSAQKNPTAFYLCASSMQGGSNQPQHFGDGTRLSIL.

The chain uses TRBV12-3 or TRBV12-4 and TRBJ1-2; D call uncertain. Trimming stripped 3 bases from V and 8 bases from J, with 19 bases between. The CDR3 spans 15 residues. The CDR3 coding sequence is TGTGCCAGCAGTTTCTTCGAAGGAGGCGATGTGGGCTACACCTTC. Translated: CASSFFEGGDVGYTF.

The chain couples TRBV20-1 to TRBJ1-3; D is unclear. V was shortened by 4 bases and J by 0 bases, with 16 bases between the two germline ends. Per the germline V gene, CDR1 is DFQATT and CDR2 is SNEGSKA (reference sequence). The CDR3 is 16 residues long. The CDR3 nucleotides are TGCAGTGCTAAATCGTCGGCAGGTGGCTCTGGAAACACCATATATTTT. Translating it yields CSAKSSAGGSGNTIYF.

This clonotype occurred many times. The rearrangement links TRBV11-2 to TRBJ2-7, with D possibly matching TRBD2 (6 bases). The germline CDR1 and CDR2 sequences are SGHAT and FQNNGV. V lost 5 bases and J 0 bases, leaving 14 bases between the germline ends. CDR3 length: 15 amino acids. The chain's CDR3 is CASSQSRGYSYEQYF. For the CDR3, the DNA is TGTGCCAGCAGCCAATCCCGGGGGTACTCCTACGAGCAGTACTTC.

There are a few counts of this clonotype. The chain recombines TRBV9 with TRBJ2-1; 8 positions agree with TRBD1. The J segment lost 2 bases and the V segment lost 1 base, leaving 2 bases of the junction unmatched. Germline V gene lookup returns CDR1 SGDLS and CDR2 YYNGEE. The CDR3 sequence is 15 residues long. The CDR3, as DNA: TGTGCCAGCAGCGTACAGGGGGCCCCCTACAATGAGCAGTTCTTC. Its translation is CASSVQGAPYNEQFF. Combining the CDR3 with reference TRBV9 and TRBJ2-1 gives the whole variable domain DSGVTQTPKHLITATGQRVTLRCSPRSGDLSVYWYQQSLDQGLQFLIQYYNGEERAKGNILERFSAQQFPDLHSELNLSSLELGDSALYFCASSVQGAPYNEQFFGPGTRLTVL.

Comments on this clonotype: Just one base apart from a much larger clone, this may be a read error. The chain is built from TRBV11-2 and TRBJ2-1; D not resolved. This CDR3 comprises 10 residues. V lost 5 bases, J lost 8 bases, and 4 bases lay in between. The V gene's germline CDR1 is SGHAT and CDR2 FQNNGV. The CDR3: CASSEYEQFF. CDR3 nucleotide sequence: TGTGCCAGCAGCGAATATGAGCAGTTCTTC.

This clonotype has ten or more counts. The chain is built from TRBV3-1 and TRBJ2-3; D not resolved. The germline CDR1 and CDR2 sequences are LGHDT and YNNKEL (reference sequence). V dropped 5 bases and J dropped 5 bases, with 17 bases sitting between them. The CDR3 contains 15 residues. The CDR3: CASSSTGQVGDTQYF. CDR3 in DNA: TGTGCCAGCAGCTCCACGGGCCAGGTGGGAGATACGCAGTATTTT.

The genes are TRBV30 and TRBJ2-3, with 8 positions matching TRBD2. V was clipped by 0 bases and J by 1 base; unmatched bases: 6. Germline V lookup: CDR1 GTSNPN, CDR2 SVGIG (reference sequence). This CDR3 comprises 16 residues. The CDR3 bases are TGTGCCTGGAGTGTTGATAGCGGGGCCCGCACAGATACGCAGTATTTT. Amino acids: CAWSVDSGARTDTQYF.

This clonotype was seen repeatedly, ten times or more. This chain connects TRBV3-1 to TRBJ2-2; TRBD1 matches at 8 bases. The CDR3 loop spans 17 amino acids. The trim removed 1 base at V and 3 bases at J, leaving 7 bases unmatched. Germline CDR1 reads LGHDT; CDR2 reads YNNKEL (reference sequence). CDR3 protein: CASSQGFGQGDTGELFF. CDR3 nucleotide sequence: TGTGCCAGCAGCCAAGGGTTCGGACAGGGCGACACCGGGGAGCTGTTTTTT.

The chain carries TRBV14 and TRBJ1-2; D gene unclear. Germline V gene sequence: CDR1 SGHDN, CDR2 FVKESK. Trimming removed 0 bases at V and 6 bases at J, with 14 bases between. This CDR3 contains 15 residues. For the CDR3, the DNA is TGTGCCAGCAGCCAAGATGGGTGGGATTTAGATGGCTACACCTTC. It yields the protein CASSQDGWDLDGYTF.

This clonotype was seen a handful of times. The chain combines TRBV5-1 with TRBJ2-1; D uncertain. Trimming removed 5 bases from V and 9 bases from J, with 15 bases in between. The CDR3 length is 13 residues. Germline V gene sequence: CDR1 SGHRS, CDR2 YFSETQ. CDR3 bases: TGCGCCAGCAGTTTAGGCGTATATCTTGAGCAGTTCTTC. Amino acid sequence: CASSLGVYLEQFF.

The chain uses TRBV29-1 and TRBJ1-2; no definite D call. This CDR3 has 11 residues. Germline lookup yields CDR1 SQVTM and CDR2 ANQGSEA. With 4 bases removed from V and 5 bases from J, the gap between germline ends came to 8 bases. The CDR3 coding sequence is TGCAGCGTTGTTTCAGAGTATGGCTACACCTTC. Amino acids: CSVVSEYGYTF.

The rearrangement links TRBV5-1 to TRBJ1-2; possibly TRBD1 for D (6 bases). Germline loops: CDR1 SGHRS, CDR2 YFSETQ. V dropped 4 bases and J dropped 5 bases, with 18 bases sitting between them. The CDR3 extends over 15 amino acids. The chain's CDR3 is CASSQLAGAGYGYTF. The CDR3 region has the DNA TGCGCCAGCAGCCAACTCGCGGGGGCAGGGTATGGCTACACCTTC.